These 2 T cell receptor beta chains were sequenced from one sample in a study of blood T cell repertoires in COVID-19. Assay used: immunoSEQ multiplex PCR; TCRdb lists only in-frame clones, some missing. The data contain 150,000 to 200,000 clones, roughly 91% of them singletons. The sample consisted of peripheral blood. These receptors were collected from a man between 18 and 29 years old with COVID-19, enrolled during active disease.

The V gene is TRBV4-3, the J gene TRBJ1-1, with 7 positions matching TRBD1. The CDR3 runs 15 residues. Germline V gene data show CDR1 as LGHNA and CDR2 as YSLEER. The V gene end was trimmed by 2 bases and the J gene end by 1 base; junction bases not matched to a gene: 4. CDR3 sequence (DNA): TGCGCCAGCAGCCAAAGGGACAGCCAGAACACTGAAGCTTTCTTT. Translated: CASSQRDSQNTEAFF.

The V and J genes are TRBV5-1 and TRBJ1-1; 8 nucleotides align to TRBD1. Germline V gene sequence: CDR1 SGHRS, CDR2 YFSETQ. V was pared by 4 bases and J by 2 bases, with 7 bases of the junction left unmatched. CDR3 length equals 15 residues. The CDR3 DNA reads as TGCGCCAGCAGCCCCGGACAGGGCGGAAACACTGAAGCTTTCTTT. Its protein product is CASSPGQGGNTEAFF.